Listed here is a single T cell receptor beta chain. The sample comes from a study of blood T cell repertoires in COVID-19. Per the authors' pipeline: Reference gene primer amplification gave estimated nucleated cell counts. The repertoire was sequenced with immunoSEQ multiplex PCR; TCRdb's copy has only in-frame clones and lacks some. V, J and clone size derive from that table, while D and trimming were established from the DNA sequence. The sample lists roughly 150,000 clones; roughly 84% were seen once. Followed longitudinally, the Seattle patients had been enrolled during active infection. With 1 base clipped from V and 4 bases from J, the junction kept 6 bases outside the gene matches. Germline V lookup: CDR1 LGHDT, CDR2 YNNKEL (reference sequence). The CDR3 is made up of 15 amino acids.

The chain combines TRBV3-1 (or the pseudogene TRBV3-2) with TRBJ1-2; 7 bases fit TRBD1. The specimen sequenced was peripheral blood. The receptor comes from a woman aged 55 to 70 with COVID-19, enrolled during active disease. CDR3 in amino acids: CASSQAPGTVYGYTF. CDR3 nucleotides: TGTGCCAGCAGCCAAGCCCCCGGGACAGTCTATGGCTACACCTTC.